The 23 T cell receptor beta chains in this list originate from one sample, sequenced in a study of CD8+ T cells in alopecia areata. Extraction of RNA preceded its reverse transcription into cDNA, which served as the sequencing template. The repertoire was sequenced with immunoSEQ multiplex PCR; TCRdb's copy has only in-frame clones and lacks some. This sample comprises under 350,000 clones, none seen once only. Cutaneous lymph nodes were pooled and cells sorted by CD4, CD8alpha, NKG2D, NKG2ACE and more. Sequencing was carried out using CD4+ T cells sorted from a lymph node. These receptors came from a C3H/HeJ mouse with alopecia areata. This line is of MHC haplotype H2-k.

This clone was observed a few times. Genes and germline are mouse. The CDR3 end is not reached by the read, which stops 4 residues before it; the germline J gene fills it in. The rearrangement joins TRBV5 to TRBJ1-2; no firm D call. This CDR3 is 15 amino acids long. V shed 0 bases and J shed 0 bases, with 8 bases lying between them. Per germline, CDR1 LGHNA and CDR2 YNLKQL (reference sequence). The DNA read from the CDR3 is TGTGCCAGCAGCCAAGATACAAATGCAAACTCC. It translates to CASSQDTNANS. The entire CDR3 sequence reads CASSQDTNANSDYTF.

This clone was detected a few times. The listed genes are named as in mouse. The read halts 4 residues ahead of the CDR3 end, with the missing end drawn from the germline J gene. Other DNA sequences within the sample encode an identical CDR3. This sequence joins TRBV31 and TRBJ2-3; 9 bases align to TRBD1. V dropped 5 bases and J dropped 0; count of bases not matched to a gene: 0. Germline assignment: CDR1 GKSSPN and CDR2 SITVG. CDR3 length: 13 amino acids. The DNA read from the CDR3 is TGTGCCTGGGGGACAGGGAGTGCAGAA. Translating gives CAWGTGSAE. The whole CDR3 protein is CAWGTGSAETLYF.

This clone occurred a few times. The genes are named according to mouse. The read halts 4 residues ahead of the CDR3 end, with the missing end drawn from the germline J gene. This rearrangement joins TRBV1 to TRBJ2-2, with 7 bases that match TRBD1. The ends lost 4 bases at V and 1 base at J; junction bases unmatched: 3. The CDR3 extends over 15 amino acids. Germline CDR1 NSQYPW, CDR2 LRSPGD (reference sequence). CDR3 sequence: CTCSDRGQNTGQLYF. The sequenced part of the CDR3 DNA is TGCACCTGCAGTGACAGGGGACAAAACACCGGG.

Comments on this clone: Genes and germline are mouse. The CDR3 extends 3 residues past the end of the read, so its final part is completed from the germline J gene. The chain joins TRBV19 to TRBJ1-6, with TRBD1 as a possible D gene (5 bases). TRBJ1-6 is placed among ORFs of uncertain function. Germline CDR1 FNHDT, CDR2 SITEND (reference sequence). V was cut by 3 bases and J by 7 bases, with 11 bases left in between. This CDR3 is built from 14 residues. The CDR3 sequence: CASSTDSGNSPLYF. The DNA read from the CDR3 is TGTGCCAGCAGTACAGACAGTGGGAATTCGCCC.

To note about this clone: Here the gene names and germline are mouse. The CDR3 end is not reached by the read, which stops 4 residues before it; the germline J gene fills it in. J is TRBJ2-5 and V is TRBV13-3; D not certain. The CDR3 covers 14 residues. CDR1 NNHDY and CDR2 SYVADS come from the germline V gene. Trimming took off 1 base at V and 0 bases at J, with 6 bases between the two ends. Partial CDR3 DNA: TGTGCCAGCAGTGATCACAATAACCAAGAC. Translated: CASSDHNNQD. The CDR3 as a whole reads CASSDHNNQDTQYF.

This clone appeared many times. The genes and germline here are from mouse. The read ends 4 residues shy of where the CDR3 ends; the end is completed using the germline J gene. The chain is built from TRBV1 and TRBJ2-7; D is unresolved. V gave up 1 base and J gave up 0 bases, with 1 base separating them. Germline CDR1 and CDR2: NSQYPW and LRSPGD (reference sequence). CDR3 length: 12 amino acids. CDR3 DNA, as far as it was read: TGCACCTGCAGTGCAGTCTCCTAT. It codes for CTCSAVSY. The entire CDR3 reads CTCSAVSYEQYF.

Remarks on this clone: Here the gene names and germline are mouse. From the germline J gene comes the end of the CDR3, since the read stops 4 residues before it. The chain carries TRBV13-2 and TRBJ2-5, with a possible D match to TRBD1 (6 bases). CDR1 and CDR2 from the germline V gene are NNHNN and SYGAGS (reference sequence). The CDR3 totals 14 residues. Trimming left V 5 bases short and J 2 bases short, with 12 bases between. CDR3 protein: CASGTGTIQDTQYF. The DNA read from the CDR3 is TGTGCCAGCGGCACCGGGACAATCCAAGAC.

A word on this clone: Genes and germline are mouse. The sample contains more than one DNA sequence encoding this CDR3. CDR3 amino acids: CASSRLGDSYEQYF. The CDR3 DNA, read in part, is TGTGCCAGCAGTAGACTGGGCGACTCCTAT. The V gene is TRBV19, the J gene TRBJ2-7; 7 nucleotides align to TRBD2. The CDR3 goes on 4 residues after the read ends, and that part is filled in from the germline J gene. The CDR3 covers 14 residues. Germline V gene data show CDR1 as FNHDT and CDR2 as SITEND (reference sequence). The V gene end was trimmed by 3 bases and the J gene end by 0 bases; junction bases not matched to a gene: 3.

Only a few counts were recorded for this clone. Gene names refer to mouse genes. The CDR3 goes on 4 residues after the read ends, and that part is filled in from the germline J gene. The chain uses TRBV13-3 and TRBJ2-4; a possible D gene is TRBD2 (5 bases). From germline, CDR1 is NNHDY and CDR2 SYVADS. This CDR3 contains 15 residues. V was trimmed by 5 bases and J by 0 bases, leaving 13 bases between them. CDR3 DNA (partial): TGTGCCAGCAGCCCGATTGGGGATAGTCAAAAC. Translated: CASSPIGDSQN. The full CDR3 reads CASSPIGDSQNTLYF.

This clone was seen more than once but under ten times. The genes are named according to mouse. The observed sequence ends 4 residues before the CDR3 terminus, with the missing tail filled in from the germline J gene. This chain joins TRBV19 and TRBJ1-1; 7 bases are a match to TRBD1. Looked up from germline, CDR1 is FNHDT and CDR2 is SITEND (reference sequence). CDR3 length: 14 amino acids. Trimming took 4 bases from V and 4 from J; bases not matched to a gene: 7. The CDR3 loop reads CASSPGTVLTEVFF. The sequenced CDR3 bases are TGTGCCAGCAGTCCCGGGACAGTGCTCACA.

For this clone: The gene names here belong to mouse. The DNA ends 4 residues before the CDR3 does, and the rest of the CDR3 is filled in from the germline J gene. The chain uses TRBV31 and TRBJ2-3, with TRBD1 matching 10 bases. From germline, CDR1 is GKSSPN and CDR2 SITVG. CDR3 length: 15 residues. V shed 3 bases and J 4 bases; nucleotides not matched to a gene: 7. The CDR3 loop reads CAWSPGTGVSETLYF. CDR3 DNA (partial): TGTGCCTGGAGCCCCGGGACAGGGGTCTCAGAA.

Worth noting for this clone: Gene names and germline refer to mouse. The covered CDR3 bases are TGTGCCAGCACCCGGGACAGTAACCAAGAC. It is translated as CASTRDSNQD. The entire CDR3 reads CASTRDSNQDTQYF. The chain has TRBV13-1 and TRBJ2-5; 7 nucleotides line up with TRBD1. Read coverage stops 4 residues before the CDR3 terminus; the germline J gene supplies the remainder. CDR3 size: 14 residues. Germline values: CDR1 NSHNY, CDR2 SYGAGN. The V and J ends lost 6 bases and 0 bases, in that order; junction bases with no gene match: 4.

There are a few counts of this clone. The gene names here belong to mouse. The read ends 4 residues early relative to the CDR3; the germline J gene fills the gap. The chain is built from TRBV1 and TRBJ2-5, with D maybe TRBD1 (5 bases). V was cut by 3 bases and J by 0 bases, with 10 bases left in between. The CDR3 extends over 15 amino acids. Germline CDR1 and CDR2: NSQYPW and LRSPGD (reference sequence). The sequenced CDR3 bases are TGCACCTGCAGTGCTGCCCCAGGGAACCAAGAC. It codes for CTCSAAPGNQD. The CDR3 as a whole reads CTCSAAPGNQDTQYF.

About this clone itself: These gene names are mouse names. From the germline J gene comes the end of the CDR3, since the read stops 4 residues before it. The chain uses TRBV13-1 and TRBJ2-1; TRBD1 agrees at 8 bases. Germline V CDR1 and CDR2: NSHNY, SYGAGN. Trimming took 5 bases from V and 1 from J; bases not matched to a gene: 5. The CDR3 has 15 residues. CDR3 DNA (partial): TGTGCCAGCAGGAAGGACAGGGCAAACTATGCT. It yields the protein CASRKDRANYA. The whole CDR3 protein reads CASRKDRANYAEQFF.

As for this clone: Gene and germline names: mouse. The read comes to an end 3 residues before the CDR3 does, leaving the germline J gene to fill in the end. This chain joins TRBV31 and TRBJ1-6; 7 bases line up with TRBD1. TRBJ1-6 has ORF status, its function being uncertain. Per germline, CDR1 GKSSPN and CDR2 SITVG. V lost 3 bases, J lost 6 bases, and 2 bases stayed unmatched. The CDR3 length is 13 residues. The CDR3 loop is CAWSNRGNSPLYF. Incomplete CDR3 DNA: TGTGCCTGGAGCAACAGGGGTAATTCGCCC.

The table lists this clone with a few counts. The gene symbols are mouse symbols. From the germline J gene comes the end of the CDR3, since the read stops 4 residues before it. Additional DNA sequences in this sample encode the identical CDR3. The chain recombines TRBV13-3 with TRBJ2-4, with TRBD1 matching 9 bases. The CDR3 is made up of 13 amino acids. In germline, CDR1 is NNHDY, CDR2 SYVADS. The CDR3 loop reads CASRGQGVNTLYF. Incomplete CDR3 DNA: TGTGCCAGCAGGGGACAGGGTGTCAAC.

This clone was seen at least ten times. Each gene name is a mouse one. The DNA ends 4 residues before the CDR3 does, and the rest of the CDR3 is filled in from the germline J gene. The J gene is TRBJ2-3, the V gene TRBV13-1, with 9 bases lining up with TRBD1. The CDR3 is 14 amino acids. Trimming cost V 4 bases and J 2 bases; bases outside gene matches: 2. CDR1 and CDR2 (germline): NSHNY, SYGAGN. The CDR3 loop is CASSWTGAAETLYF. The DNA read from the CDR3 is TGTGCCAGCAGTTGGACAGGGGCTGCAGAA.

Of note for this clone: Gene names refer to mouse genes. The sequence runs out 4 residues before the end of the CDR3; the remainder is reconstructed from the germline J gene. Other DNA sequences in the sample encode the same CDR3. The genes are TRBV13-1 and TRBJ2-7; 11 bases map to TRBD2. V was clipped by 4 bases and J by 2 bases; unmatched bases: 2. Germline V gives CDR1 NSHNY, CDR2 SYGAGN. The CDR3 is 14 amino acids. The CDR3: CASSLDWGAYEQYF. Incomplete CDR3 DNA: TGTGCCAGCAGTCTGGACTGGGGGGCCTAT.

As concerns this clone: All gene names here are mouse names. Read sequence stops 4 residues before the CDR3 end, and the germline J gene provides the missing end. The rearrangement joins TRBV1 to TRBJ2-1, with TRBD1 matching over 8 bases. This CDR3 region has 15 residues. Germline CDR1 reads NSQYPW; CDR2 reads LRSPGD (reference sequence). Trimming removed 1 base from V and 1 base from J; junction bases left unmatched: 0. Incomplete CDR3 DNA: TGCACCTGCAGTGCAGGGGACAGGAACTATGCT. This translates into CTCSAGDRNYA. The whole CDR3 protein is CTCSAGDRNYAEQFF.

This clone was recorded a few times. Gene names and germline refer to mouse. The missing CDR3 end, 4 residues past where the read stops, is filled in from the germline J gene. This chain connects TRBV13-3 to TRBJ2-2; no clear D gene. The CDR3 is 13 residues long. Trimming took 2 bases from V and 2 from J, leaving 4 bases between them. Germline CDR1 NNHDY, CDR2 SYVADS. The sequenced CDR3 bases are TGTGCCAGCAGTGACATTAACACCGGG. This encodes CASSDINTG. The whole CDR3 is CASSDINTGQLYF.

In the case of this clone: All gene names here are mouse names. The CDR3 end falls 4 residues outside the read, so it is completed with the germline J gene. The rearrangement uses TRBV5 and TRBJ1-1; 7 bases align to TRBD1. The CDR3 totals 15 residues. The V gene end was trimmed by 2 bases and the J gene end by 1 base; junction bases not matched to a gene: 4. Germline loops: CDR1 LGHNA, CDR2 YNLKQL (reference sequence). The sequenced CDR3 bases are TGTGCCAGCAGCCAACAGGGGGGGAGGAACACA. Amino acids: CASSQQGGRNT. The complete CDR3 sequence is CASSQQGGRNTEVFF.

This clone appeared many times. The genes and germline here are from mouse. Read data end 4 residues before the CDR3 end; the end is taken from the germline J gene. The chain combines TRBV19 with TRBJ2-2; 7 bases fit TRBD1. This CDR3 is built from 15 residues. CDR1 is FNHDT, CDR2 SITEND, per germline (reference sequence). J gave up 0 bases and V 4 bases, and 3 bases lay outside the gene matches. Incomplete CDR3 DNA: TGTGCCAGCAGTCGGGACAGTACAAACACCGGG. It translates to CASSRDSTNTG. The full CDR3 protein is CASSRDSTNTGQLYF.

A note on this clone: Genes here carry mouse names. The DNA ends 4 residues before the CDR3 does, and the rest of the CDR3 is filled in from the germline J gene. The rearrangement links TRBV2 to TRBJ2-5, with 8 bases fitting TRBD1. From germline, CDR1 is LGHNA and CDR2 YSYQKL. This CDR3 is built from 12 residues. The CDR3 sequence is CASQDREDTQYF. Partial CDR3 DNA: TGTGCCAGTCAGGACAGGGAAGAC.